This TCR beta chain was captured in a study of CD8 T cells in Susac syndrome (dated by TCRdb to between 2018 and 2021). At the level of the whole study: Repertoire sequencing was used to test whether CD8+ T cell activation and differentiation in Susac syndrome was antigen driven. Study-wide conclusions, independent of this receptor: The TCR sequencing and HLA analysis was acknowledged to have included a relatively small number of individuals.

RNA was extracted with the RNeasy kit and roughly 0.5 to 1 ug was reverse transcribed using random hexamers. TCR beta CDR3 regions were amplified with the immunoSEQ multiplex PCR assay covering 54 Vbeta and 13 Jbeta segments. To correct PCR amplification bias, a synthetic template baseline was used for both primer optimization and computational correction. In the authors' own workflow: Reads were annotated to V, D and J genes per IMGT and analyzed with immunoSEQ Analyzer, keeping only productive sequences. Clonality was computed as one minus Shannon entropy normalized by log2 of the number of productive unique sequences. For each patient and control, public and private clones were evaluated among the 100 most prevalent clones. Clones were defined as Susac-specific if absent from the healthy and MS cohorts, from approximately 1,100 published viral clones and from other ImmuneACCESS disease sequences. TCRdb trimmed public reads at Q25 via fastp, called clones via MiXCR and kept in-frame beta chains. Every entry covers one CDR3 protein and lists the most common genes and DNA from its rows. For this entry, the V and J calls and clone size follow TCRdb and not the study's own pipeline. The sample contains about 250,000 distinct CDR3 sequences, 85% to 95% of them found a single time. Together, the top ten hold around 0.07% of the sample.

Germline trimming amounts to 2 bases on V and 1 base on J, with 15 as the count of junction bases outside the gene matches. From a lookup of the germline V gene, CDR1 and CDR2 are MGHDK and SYGVNS. The cysteine opens and the valine closes a CDR3 of 19 amino acids. Here the CDR3 DNA is all that survives: 57 bases in frame from base 1. Peripheral blood CD8+ and CD4+ T cells from healthy donors, Susac syndrome patients and multiple sclerosis patients were profiled using high-throughput TCR beta sequencing. The multiple sclerosis controls were treatment-naive patients whose relapsing-remitting disease, either stable or active, fulfilled the revised McDonald criteria. Bulk CD8+ and CD4+ T cells were purified magnetically by negative isolation, whereas CD8+ TEMRA cells were enriched by FACS. Blood was drawn into EDTA tubes, processed within 24 hours, and PBMCs were isolated by density gradient centrifugation. PBMCs intended for TCR sequencing were frozen in liquid nitrogen and were later thawed in a 37 degrees C water bath. The sorted or isolated CD4+, CD8+ and CD8+ TEMRA cells reached a purity of at least 90%.

Notes on this clonotype: Its antigen is currently not known. No base qualities exist here, and no much larger clone lies one base off it.

The TCR comes from a human donor with multiple sclerosis. The sample comprised CD4+ T cells from PBMCs. The chain couples TRBV25-1 to TRBJ2-7, and 9 junctional nucleotides match TRBD2. The CDR3 region has the sequence CASSEDRERLAVGSYEQYV. The DNA sequence is as follows: TGTGCCAGCAGTGAAGACAGGGAGAGACTAGCGGTCGGGTCCTACGAGCAGTACGTC.